This TCR beta chain is from a study of OX40 agonist ivuxolimab in advanced cancers. Study details: Hepatocellular carcinoma, melanoma, renal cell or head and neck cancer occurred in dose-escalation patients.

Clones were read by immunoSEQ multiplex PCR, and TCRdb kept only the in-frame ones, dropping some. The data show around 67,000 clones, about four fifths seen once. The sequencing used CD4+ or CD8+ T cells sorted from blood, collected in a trial of the OX40 agonist ivuxolimab. The receptor comes from an adult with an advanced solid tumor such as melanoma, head and neck, liver or kidney cancer.

The CDR3, as DNA: TGTGCCAGCAGCGCGGGGGCTAGCGGGGCGAAAGATACGCAGTATTTT. Residues: CASSAGASGAKDTQYF. The chain recombines TRBV7-6 with TRBJ2-3; TRBD2 matches 9 bases. CDR1 is SGHVS and CDR2 is FNYEAQ in the germline V gene. The CDR3 has 16 amino acids. The V and J ends lost 5 bases and 5 bases, in that order; junction bases with no gene match: 11.